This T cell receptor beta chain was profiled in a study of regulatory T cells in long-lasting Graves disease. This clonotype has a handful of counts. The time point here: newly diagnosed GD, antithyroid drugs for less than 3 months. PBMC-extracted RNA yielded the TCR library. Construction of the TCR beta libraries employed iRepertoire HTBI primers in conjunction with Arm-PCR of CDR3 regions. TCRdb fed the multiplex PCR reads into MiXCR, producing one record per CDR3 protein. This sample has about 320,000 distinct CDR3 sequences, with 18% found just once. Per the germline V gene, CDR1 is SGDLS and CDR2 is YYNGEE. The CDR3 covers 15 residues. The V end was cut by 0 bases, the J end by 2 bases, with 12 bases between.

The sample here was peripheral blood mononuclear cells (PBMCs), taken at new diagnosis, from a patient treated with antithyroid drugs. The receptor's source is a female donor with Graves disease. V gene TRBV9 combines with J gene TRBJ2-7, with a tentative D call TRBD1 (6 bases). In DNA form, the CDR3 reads TGTGCCAGCAGCGTAGACCTGGGGGCCCCCTACGAGCAGTACTTC. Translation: CASSVDLGAPYEQYF. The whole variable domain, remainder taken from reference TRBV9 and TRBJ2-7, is DSGVTQTPKHLITATGQRVTLRCSPRSGDLSVYWYQQSLDQGLQFLIQYYNGEERAKGNILERFSAQQFPDLHSELNLSSLELGDSALYFCASSVDLGAPYEQYFGPGTRLTVT.